The clone carrying this T cell receptor beta chain was detected ten times or more. The antigen remains unidentified. MiXCR, applied by TCRdb to the reads, yields one record per CDR3 protein. The table includes 100,000 to 150,000 distinct CDR3 sequences, 7% to 10% detected once. This record belongs to a study of T cell repertoires in cytomegalovirus infection. Overall study: Indications came from public TCR beta signatures; they pointed to CMV infection and to a matching HLA type. Study results and limitations: Cumulative frequency of public TCR beta families picked out carriers of CMV plus the relevant HLA. The response measured ex vivo was dominated by TCR beta clonotypes (HLA-C-restricted and CMV-specific).

Per the germline V gene, CDR1 is SGHTA and CDR2 is FQGNSA. V lost 1 base to trimming and J lost 2 bases, with 6 bases between them. CDR3 size: 14 residues. The sequenced sample was PBMCs. The V gene is TRBV7-2, the J gene TRBJ1-3; D is undetermined. The origin of this receptor is a human donor in good health (CMV status not recorded). Some clones in this sample may be carry-over from other donors' samples. The CDR3: CASSLGSPGNTIYF. CDR3 DNA sequence: TGTGCCAGCAGCTTAGGCTCGCCTGGAAACACCATATATTTT.